A single sample is the source of the 27 T cell receptor beta chains below, sequenced in a study of blood T cells in healthy people across ages. Together with a sample-barcoded 5' primer, a J-beta primer mix was included in a second PCR lasting roughly 6 to 12 cycles. TCRdb re-derived calls from the 5' RACE reads in MiXCR, one entry per CDR3 protein. This sample yields more than 1,000,000 distinct CDR3 sequences, of which roughly a quarter are seen a single time; less than 0.85% belongs to the top ten. The same data also contributed to another study, on T cells of mothers and their children.

Sequencing input: blood. The receptors originated from a girl aged 2-10 years in good health.

This clonotype was observed a few times. Its ends do not fully match the called genes, so a read error is possible. The rearrangement links TRBV7-4 to TRBJ1-2; 8 bases align to TRBD1. The germline gives CDR1 SGHVT, CDR2 SQSDAQ. This CDR3 region has 15 residues. CDR3 sequence reads: CVSSLQDRVAGGYTF. CDR3 in DNA: TGTGTCAGCAGCCTCCAGGACAGGGTGGCCGGTGGCTACACCTTC.

The gene calls are TRBV12-3 or TRBV12-4 and TRBJ1-2, with D uncertain. Trimming cost V 7 bases and J 0 bases, with 12 bases left between them. The CDR3 has 14 amino acids. DNA of the CDR3: TGTGCCAGCACCGCACTTGGGGCTAACTATGGCTACACCTTC. Protein sequence: CASTALGANYGYTF.

A few counts support this clonotype. V gene TRBV19 combines with J gene TRBJ2-1; D is undetermined. The CDR3 is 13 amino acids. The germline CDR1 and CDR2 sequences are LNHDA and SQIVND (reference sequence). The V end was cut by 1 base, the J end by 5 bases, with 6 bases between. The CDR3 here is CASSIGQNNEQFF. CDR3 in DNA: TGTGCCAGTAGTATAGGGCAGAACAATGAGCAGTTCTTC. The full variable domain, rest sourced from reference TRBV19 and TRBJ2-1, is DGGITQSPKYLFRKEGQNVTLSCEQNLNHDAMYWYRQDPGQGLRLIYYSQIVNDFQKGDIAEGYSVSREKKESFPLTVTSAQKNPTAFYLCASSIGQNNEQFFGPGTRLTVL.

This chain's CDR3 is CASSPGRVETQYF. In DNA, the CDR3 is TGTGCCAGCTCACCTGGCAGGGTGGAGACCCAGTACTTC. The rearrangement joins TRBV18 to TRBJ2-7; D may be TRBD1 (5 bases). The J call is in doubt because the DNA end fits TRBJ2-5 better. CDR1 and CDR2 from the germline V gene are KGHSH and LQKENI. CDR3 length equals 13 residues.

This clonotype appeared a few times. J is TRBJ2-5 and V is TRBV7-8; unclear D gene. V dropped 0 bases and J dropped 11 bases, with 7 bases sitting between them. CDR3 length equals 11 residues. Germline V gives CDR1 SGHVS, CDR2 FQNEAQ. Here the CDR3 reads CASSLAMEQYF. As DNA, the CDR3 is TGTGCCAGCAGCTTAGCTATGGAGCAGTACTTC.

The rearrangement uses TRBV7-2 and TRBJ2-3; 8 bases line up with TRBD2. This CDR3 is 15 amino acids long. Unmatched junction bases numbered 7, after V lost 3 bases and J lost 5 bases. CDR1 and CDR2 from the germline V gene are SGHTA and FQGNSA. CDR3 in amino acids: CASSFPGLVGDTQYF. The CDR3 DNA sequence: TGTGCCAGCAGCTTCCCGGGACTAGTAGGAGATACGCAGTATTTT.

This clonotype showed up just a few times. The chain has TRBV19 and TRBJ1-2; D is possibly TRBD1 (6 bases). Looked up from germline, CDR1 is LNHDA and CDR2 is SQIVND (reference sequence). This CDR3 has 15 amino acids. V lost 5 bases to trimming and J lost 1 base, with 14 bases between them. The CDR3 region is CASSHSRGLNYGYTF. The CDR3 coding sequence is TGTGCCAGTAGTCACTCCAGGGGCCTTAACTATGGCTACACCTTC.

This chain links TRBV11-2 with TRBJ2-5, with D perhaps matching TRBD2 (6 bases). V was trimmed by 5 bases and J by 3 bases, leaving 28 bases between them. Per germline, CDR1 SGHAT and CDR2 FQNNGV. This CDR3 contains 19 residues. CDR3 amino acids: CASSPEGVWAGTHEETQYF. The CDR3 DNA reads TGTGCCAGCAGCCCTGAAGGGGTGTGGGCCGGGACTCACGAAGAGACCCAGTACTTC. Full variable domain (missing parts from reference TRBV11-2 and TRBJ2-5): EAGVAQSPRYKIIEKRQSVAFWCNPISGHATLYWYQQILGQGPKLLIQFQNNGVVDDSQLPKDRFSAERLKGVDSTLKIQPAKLEDSAVYLCASSPEGVWAGTHEETQYFGPGTRLLVL.

A few counts support this clonotype. The J gene is TRBJ2-1, the V gene TRBV27; possibly TRBD2 for D (6 bases). Per germline, CDR1 MNHEY and CDR2 SMNVEV (reference sequence). The CDR3 consists of 16 residues. Deletions cut 3 bases from V and 1 base from J, with 13 bases between. The CDR3 here is CASSFGGEGSYNEQFF. Here the CDR3 DNA reads TGTGCCAGCAGTTTTGGCGGGGAAGGATCCTACAATGAGCAGTTCTTC.

This clonotype was detected only a few times. The chain couples TRBV6-6 to TRBJ2-3; perhaps TRBD1 as D (6 bases). Germline V gene sequence: CDR1 MNHNY, CDR2 SVGAGI (reference sequence). V was trimmed by 6 bases and J by 5 bases, leaving 15 bases between them. The CDR3 extends over 14 amino acids. The CDR3 protein is CASRQQGDGDTQYF. As DNA, the CDR3 is TGTGCCAGCAGGCAACAGGGCGACGGAGATACGCAGTATTTT.

This clonotype occurred many times. This chain joins TRBV7-2 and TRBJ2-7; D is perhaps TRBD2 (6 bases). Germline lookup yields CDR1 SGHTA and CDR2 FQGNSA. The CDR3 runs to 15 residues. Trimming cost V 5 bases and J 2 bases, with 16 bases left between them. This chain's CDR3 is CASSPRGTLTYEQYF. The CDR3 DNA is TGTGCCAGCAGCCCCCGAGGGACTCTGACCTACGAGCAGTACTTC.

V and J are TRBV9 and TRBJ2-7; no clear D gene. V lost 0 bases and J 2 bases, leaving 12 bases between the germline ends. The CDR3 runs to 15 residues. Germline CDR1 and CDR2: SGDLS and YYNGEE. CDR3 DNA: TGTGCCAGCAGCGTAGCTTCAGAACAGACCTACGAGCAGTACTTC. Protein product: CASSVASEQTYEQYF. Full variable domain (rest looked up from reference TRBV9 and TRBJ2-7): DSGVTQTPKHLITATGQRVTLRCSPRSGDLSVYWYQQSLDQGLQFLIQYYNGEERAKGNILERFSAQQFPDLHSELNLSSLELGDSALYFCASSVASEQTYEQYFGPGTRLTVT.

The chain is built from TRBV11-2 and TRBJ2-7; D is unclear. This CDR3 is built from 14 residues. Germline loops: CDR1 SGHAT, CDR2 FQNNGV. Trimming left V 3 bases short and J 7 bases short, with 16 bases between. Here the CDR3 DNA reads TGTGCCAGCAGCTTGTCTACTACCTACGAGGAGCAGTACTTC. This translates into CASSLSTTYEEQYF.

This chain joins TRBV29-1 and TRBJ1-2, with 9 bases lining up with TRBD1. The junction had 7 bases not matched to a gene; V was cut back by 6 bases and J by 8 bases. Germline CDR1 SQVTM, CDR2 ANQGSEA. This CDR3 spans 12 amino acids. The CDR3 sequence: CSVGQGNRGYTF. The CDR3 DNA is TGCAGCGTAGGACAGGGGAATAGGGGCTACACCTTC.

The chain is built from TRBV29-1 and TRBJ2-7, with D maybe TRBD1 (6 bases). The CDR3 contains 16 residues. V was clipped by 0 bases and J by 2 bases, with 17 bases between them. Per germline, CDR1 SQVTM and CDR2 ANQGSEA. The chain's CDR3 is CSVEDQTGQGAYEQYF. The DNA for the CDR3 is TGCAGCGTTGAAGATCAGACAGGTCAGGGCGCCTACGAGCAGTACTTC.

This clonotype was seen more than once but under ten times. CDR3 sequence: CASSVGPFAGANVLTF. Written as DNA, the CDR3 is TGTGCCAGCAGCGTAGGTCCATTCGCTGGGGCCAACGTCCTGACTTTC. The chain links TRBV9 to TRBJ2-6; D uncertain. V gave up 0 bases and J gave up 2 bases, with 9 bases separating them. Germline values: CDR1 SGDLS, CDR2 YYNGEE. The CDR3 runs 16 residues.

This clonotype has just a few counts. This chain connects TRBV7-2 to TRBJ2-1, with D possibly being TRBD1 or TRBD2 (5 bases each). The germline CDR1 and CDR2 sequences are SGHTA and FQGNSA. Trimming cost V 4 bases and J 10 bases, with 11 bases left between them. This CDR3 has 12 residues. The DNA for the CDR3 is TGTGCCAGCAGCTACTTCCGGGACGAGCAGTTCTTC. Its protein is CASSYFRDEQFF. Full variable domain (outside the CDR3, taken from reference TRBV7-2 and TRBJ2-1): GAGVSQSPSNKVTEKGKDVELRCDPISGHTALYWYRQSLGQGLEFLIYFQGNSAPDKSGLPSDRFSAERTGGSVSTLTIQRTQQEDSAVYLCASSYFRDEQFFGPGTRLTVL.

This clonotype was recorded a few times. An end of the junction differs from the germline gene, which may be a read error. The rearrangement links TRBV7-9 to TRBJ2-1; 7 bases agree with TRBD2. The CDR3 is 13 amino acids. From germline, CDR1 is SEHNR and CDR2 FQNEAQ (reference sequence). This CDR3 reads CASSLSLAHEQFF. DNA of the CDR3: TGCGCCAGCAGCCTCTCACTAGCGCATGAGCAGTTCTTC. The full variable domain, its missing parts supplied by reference TRBV7-9 and TRBJ2-1, is DTGVSQNPRHKITKRGQNVTFRCDPISEHNRLYWYRQTLGQGPEFLTYFQNEAQLEKSRLLSDRFSAERPKGSFSTLEIQRTEQGDSAMYLCASSLSLAHEQFFGPGTRLTVL.

V is TRBV6-1 and J is TRBJ1-2, with D maybe TRBD1 (6 bases). The CDR3 is made up of 12 amino acids. Trimming left V 0 bases short and J 11 bases short, with 10 bases between. Germline loops: CDR1 MNHNS, CDR2 SASEGT. CDR3 coding DNA: TGTGCCAGCAGTGAAGCGGGCAGGGGTTACACCTTC. Protein: CASSEAGRGYTF.

The CDR3 nucleotides read TGTGCCAGCAGTTTATCAGGGCGGTCACCCCTCCACTTT. Amino acid sequence: CASSLSGRSPLHF. The chain recombines TRBV28 with TRBJ1-6, with a weak D call TRBD1 (5 bases). Germline CDR1 and CDR2: MDHEN and SYDVKM. The CDR3 sequence is 13 residues long. The ends were cut back, 1 base at V and 10 bases at J, with 8 bases in the middle.

CDR3 coding DNA: TGTGCCAGCAGCGTCTATAGGGGGTCCCCCGGGGAGCTGTTTTTT. This codes for CASSVYRGSPGELFF. This chain uses TRBV11-3 with TRBJ2-2, with D possibly TRBD1 on 6 matching bases. The CDR3 is 15 residues long. Trimming pared 5 bases from V and 6 bases from J, leaving 16 bases between. Germline V CDR1 and CDR2: SGHNT, YENEEA.

The chain has TRBV5-1 and TRBJ1-2; 7 positions match TRBD1. This CDR3 is built from 14 residues. After removal of 0 bases from V and 8 bases from J, the junction contained 7 bases not matched to a gene. Looked up from germline, CDR1 is SGHRS and CDR2 is YFSETQ. Here the CDR3 DNA reads TGCGCCAGCAGCTTGGATAAGGGGGCGTACGGCTACACCTTC. It codes for CASSLDKGAYGYTF.

This chain links TRBV7-9 with TRBJ2-2; 7 nucleotides line up with TRBD2. Germline CDR1 reads SEHNR; CDR2 reads FQNEAQ (reference sequence). The CDR3 has 17 residues. V lost 7 bases, J lost 7 bases, and 18 bases stayed unmatched. This chain's CDR3 is CASTDSGTLSPHGELFF. DNA for the CDR3: TGTGCCAGCACCGACAGCGGGACCCTCAGTCCCCACGGGGAGCTGTTTTTT.

This clonotype has only a few counts. An end of the junction differs from the germline gene, which may be a read error. The rearrangement links TRBV5-5 to TRBJ1-4, with D unresolved. Germline CDR1 is SGHKS and CDR2 is YYEKEE (reference sequence). The CDR3 spans 14 residues. The CDR3 region is CAGSRSAGVEKLFF. CDR3 nucleotide sequence: TGTGCCGGCAGCAGGTCGGCAGGCGTGGAAAAACTGTTTTTT.

The chain carries TRBV28 and TRBJ2-5; unclear D gene. Gene TRBJ2-7 matches the end of the DNA better, so the J call may be wrong. Germline-derived CDR1 and CDR2 are MDHEN and SYDVKM. This CDR3 has 13 amino acids. CDR3 nucleotides: TGTGCCAGCAAAGACATCGCTAACTACGAGCAGTACTTC. This gives the protein CASKDIANYEQYF.

This chain uses TRBV20-1 with TRBJ2-5, with 8 bases identical to TRBD1. The CDR3 loop spans 14 amino acids. V lost 6 bases, J lost 9 bases, and 15 bases stayed unmatched. In germline, CDR1 is DFQATT, CDR2 SNEGSKA (reference sequence). The CDR3 DNA reads TGCAGTGCCCGGACAGGGAACCAAAGAGTGGCCCAGTACTTC. Translation: CSARTGNQRVAQYF.

This chain uses TRBV9 with TRBJ2-3, with D hard to call. Trimming took off 0 bases at V and 4 bases at J, with 12 bases between the two ends. Germline V CDR1 and CDR2: SGDLS, YYNGEE. The CDR3 is 15 amino acids. CDR3 sequence reads: CASSVDHDSADTQYF. As DNA, the CDR3 is TGTGCCAGCAGCGTAGATCACGACTCGGCAGATACGCAGTATTTT.